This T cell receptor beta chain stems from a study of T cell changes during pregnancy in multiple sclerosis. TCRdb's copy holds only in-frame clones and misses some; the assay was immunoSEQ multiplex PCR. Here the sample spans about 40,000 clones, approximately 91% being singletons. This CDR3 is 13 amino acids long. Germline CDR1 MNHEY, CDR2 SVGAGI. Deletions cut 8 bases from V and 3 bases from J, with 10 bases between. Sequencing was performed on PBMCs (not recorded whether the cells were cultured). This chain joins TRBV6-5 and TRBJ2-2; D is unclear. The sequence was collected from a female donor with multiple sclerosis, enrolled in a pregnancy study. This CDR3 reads CASSPSDTGELFF. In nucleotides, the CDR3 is TGTGCCAGCTCCCCGAGCGACACCGGGGAGCTGTTTTTT.